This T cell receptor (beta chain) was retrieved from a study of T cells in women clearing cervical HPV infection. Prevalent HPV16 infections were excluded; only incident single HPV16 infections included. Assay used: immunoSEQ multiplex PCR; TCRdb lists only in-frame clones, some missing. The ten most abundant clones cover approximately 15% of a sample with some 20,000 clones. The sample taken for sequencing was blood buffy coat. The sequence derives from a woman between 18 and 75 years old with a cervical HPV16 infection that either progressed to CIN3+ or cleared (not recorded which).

The CDR3: CASSWDRDNSPLHF. The DNA read from the CDR3 is TGCGCCAGCAGCTGGGACAGAGATAATTCACCC. The chain couples TRBV5-1 to TRBJ1-6, with 7 bases that match TRBD1. The DNA ends 3 residues before the CDR3 does, and the rest of the CDR3 is filled in from the germline J gene. The ends lost 3 bases at V and 5 bases at J; junction bases unmatched: 2. The CDR3 spans 14 residues. Germline values: CDR1 SGHRS, CDR2 YFSETQ. The full variable domain, rest sourced from reference TRBV5-1 and TRBJ1-6, is KAGVTQTPRYLIKTRGQQVTLSCSPISGHRSVSWYQQTPGQGLQFLFEYFSETQRNKGNFPGRFSGRQFSNSRSEMNVSTLELGDSALYLCASSWDRDNSPLHFGNGTRLTVT.